The 14 T cell receptor beta chains below all came from one sample that was sequenced in a study of T cells in Graves' hyperthyroidism and ophthalmopathy. TCR beta CDR3 sequences were amplified from RNA transcripts. Researchers ran a first-round RT-PCR on the TCR CDR3 using the HTBI primer set. In TCRdb, the multiplex PCR reads were re-called with MiXCR into one record per CDR3 protein. Of fewer than 450,000 distinct CDR3 sequences listed, 13% to 15% are singletons. Sequenced material: blood. The receptors were gathered from an older woman with Graves' ophthalmopathy.

The chain couples TRBV28 to TRBJ2-7; 7 bases are shared with TRBD1. The CDR3 is made up of 16 amino acids. The germline V gene has CDR1 MDHEN and CDR2 SYDVKM. The ends lost 6 bases at V and 0 bases at J; junction bases unmatched: 11. The CDR3 bases are TGTGCCAGCAGCCCGACGACTGGGACAGACTCCTACGAGCAGTACTTC. This sequence encodes CASSPTTGTDSYEQYF.

At least ten counts were recorded for this clonotype. The rearrangement joins TRBV20-1 to TRBJ1-2, with TRBD1 matching 11 bases. The germline CDR1 and CDR2 sequences are DFQATT and SNEGSKA (reference sequence). The length of the CDR3 is 17 residues. V lost 1 base and J lost 3; bases outside the gene matches: 10. The DNA of the CDR3 is TGCAGTGCTAGAGTCGGACAGGGGGCTTCCGGTGACTATGGCTACACCTTC. Its protein product is CSARVGQGASGDYGYTF.

This clonotype has more than one count but fewer than ten. The chain carries TRBV10-3 and TRBJ2-1; 10 bases align to TRBD2. Germline lookup yields CDR1 ENHRY and CDR2 SYGVKD. There are 16 residues in the CDR3. V shed 3 bases and J 5 bases; nucleotides not matched to a gene: 7. The CDR3: CAISDRLAGADNEQFF. In nucleotides, the CDR3 is TGTGCCATCAGTGATCGGCTAGCGGGAGCAGACAATGAGCAGTTCTTC.

This clonotype has just a few counts. The V call is TRBV4-1, the J call TRBJ2-7; D is tentatively TRBD1 or TRBD2 (5 bases each). Trimming shortened V by 0 bases and J by 2 bases, and 20 bases separated the two germline ends. Germline V lookup: CDR1 MGHRA, CDR2 YSYEKL. The CDR3 length is 18 residues. In DNA form, the CDR3 reads TGCGCCAGCAGCCAAGATCCTGGGGCGGGTCAACCAGCCTACGAGCAGTACTTC. This encodes CASSQDPGAGQPAYEQYF.

This clonotype was detected a few times. The DNA of the CDR3 is TGTGCCAGCAGCTTAAGTCTACTAGGGGGGAACACCGGGGAGCTGTTTTTT. As protein: CASSLSLLGGNTGELFF. The chain carries TRBV7-2 and TRBJ2-2, with D perhaps matching TRBD1 (6 bases). The V and J ends lost 2 bases and 1 base respectively, with 14 bases between them. Germline values: CDR1 SGHTA, CDR2 FQGNSA. The CDR3 extends over 17 amino acids.

This clonotype has only a few counts. The chain couples TRBV9 to TRBJ2-1, with 14 nucleotides matching TRBD2. This CDR3 comprises 17 residues. Trimming took 1 base from V and 10 from J; bases not matched to a gene: 10. Germline V CDR1 and CDR2: SGDLS, YYNGEE. This chain's CDR3 is CASSVTTSGRAGGEQFF. The CDR3 nucleotides are TGTGCCAGCAGCGTAACGACTAGCGGGAGGGCCGGTGGGGAGCAGTTCTTC.

This clonotype was found many times. The genes are TRBV28 and TRBJ2-1, with 9 positions matching TRBD2. The CDR3 spans 15 residues. J was trimmed by 8 bases and V by 4 bases; bases with no gene match: 9. The germline CDR1 and CDR2 sequences are MDHEN and SYDVKM. CDR3 loop: CASSSTSGGGDEQFF. The CDR3 coding sequence is TGTGCCAGCAGTTCGACTAGCGGAGGGGGGGATGAGCAGTTCTTC.

The sample holds many counts of this clonotype. This chain joins TRBV3-1 and TRBJ2-1; 15 positions match TRBD2. Per germline, CDR1 LGHDT and CDR2 YNNKEL (reference sequence). The J segment lost 6 bases and the V segment lost 5 bases, leaving 8 bases of the junction unmatched. This CDR3 spans 17 amino acids. Here the CDR3 reads CASSAWTSGRAVNEQFF. CDR3 nucleotides: TGTGCCAGCAGCGCCTGGACTAGCGGGAGGGCGGTCAATGAGCAGTTCTTC.

This clonotype has a count of ten or more. The V call is TRBV10-3, the J call TRBJ2-3; D is unresolved. The CDR3 consists of 13 residues. With 4 bases removed from V and 4 bases from J, the gap between germline ends came to 9 bases. Germline V gene sequence: CDR1 ENHRY, CDR2 SYGVKD. The CDR3 region is CAISARDSDTQYF. In nucleotides, the CDR3 is TGTGCCATCAGTGCGAGAGATTCAGATACGCAGTATTTT.

This clonotype was observed many times. V usage is TRBV2 and J usage is TRBJ2-1, with 9 bases aligning to TRBD1. Germline CDR1 SNHLY, CDR2 FYNNEI. CDR3 length equals 17 residues. V shed 7 bases, J shed 8 bases, and the junction held 18 bases outside the gene matches. CDR3: CASINRGLVKRRDEQFF. CDR3 sequence (DNA): TGTGCCAGCATCAACAGGGGGCTTGTCAAGCGTCGGGATGAGCAGTTCTTC. The full variable domain, in which reference TRBV2 and TRBJ2-1 provide the parts outside the CDR3, is EPEVTQTPSHQVTQMGQEVILRCVPISNHLYFYWYRQILGQKVEFLVSFYNNEISEKSEIFDDQFSVERPDGSNFTLKIRSTKLEDSAMYFCASINRGLVKRRDEQFFGPGTRLTVL.

In its sample, this clonotype was seen many times. This sequence joins TRBV5-1 and TRBJ2-1, with 11 nucleotides matching TRBD2. The ends lost 4 bases at V and 2 bases at J; junction bases unmatched: 5. The CDR3 sequence is 16 residues long. Germline V gives CDR1 SGHRS, CDR2 YFSETQ. This chain's CDR3 is CASSRGTSGTYNEQFF. For the CDR3, the DNA is TGCGCCAGCAGCCGCGGGACTAGCGGAACCTACAATGAGCAGTTCTTC.

This clonotype was counted many times. DNA of the CDR3: TGTGCCAGCTCCCAATACGGGACTGAAGCTTTCTTT. This codes for CASSQYGTEAFF. The chain joins TRBV18 to TRBJ1-1; D ambiguous. Between the trimmed V and J ends, which lost 6 bases and 5 bases, there was a span of 10 bases. The CDR3 sequence is 12 residues long. Germline V gene sequence: CDR1 KGHSH, CDR2 LQKENI. Full variable domain (outside the CDR3, taken from reference TRBV18 and TRBJ1-1): NAGVMQNPRHLVRRRGQEARLRCSPMKGHSHVYWYRQLPEEGLKFMVYLQKENIIDESGMPKERFSAEFPKEGPSILRIQQVVRGDSAAYFCASSQYGTEAFFGQGTRLTVV.

At least ten counts were recorded for this clonotype. The rearrangement uses TRBV14 and TRBJ2-2, with 10 bases that match TRBD2. There are 19 residues in the CDR3. V was pared by 1 base and J by 0 bases, with 8 bases of the junction left unmatched. CDR1 SGHDN and CDR2 FVKESK come from the germline V gene. The CDR3 loop reads CASSQVIPSGSTNTGELFF. CDR3 nucleotide sequence: TGTGCCAGCAGCCAAGTCATTCCTAGCGGGAGCACGAACACCGGGGAGCTGTTTTTT. Full variable domain (rest looked up from reference TRBV14 and TRBJ2-2): EAGVTQFPSHSVIEKGQTVTLRCDPISGHDNLYWYRRVMGKEIKFLLHFVKESKQDESGMPNNRFLAERTGGTYSTLKVQPAELEDSGVYFCASSQVIPSGSTNTGELFFGEGSRLTVL.

This clonotype has ten or more counts. This chain uses TRBV28 with TRBJ2-5, with 12 bases matching TRBD2. CDR1 MDHEN and CDR2 SYDVKM come from the germline V gene. Trimming removed 2 bases from V and 5 bases from J; junction bases left unmatched: 6. CDR3 size: 16 residues. The CDR3 here is CASSLRGLAGLETQYF. As DNA, the CDR3 is TGTGCCAGCAGTTTAAGAGGACTAGCGGGATTGGAGACCCAGTACTTC.